Included here is one T cell receptor (beta chain) sequence, with context. Its specificity is unknown. CDR3 length equals 14 residues. V trimming: 8 bases; J trimming: 3 bases; junction bases outside the gene matches: 10. Germline V gene sequence: CDR1 MDHEN, CDR2 SYDVKM. The method was immunoSEQ multiplex PCR; TCRdb's version includes in-frame clones alone and lacks a portion of them. Counted here are roughly 300,000 clones, approximately 88% occurring once; the ten biggest clones make up roughly 1%. Separation from the roughly 690-subject first cohort characterized the roughly 130-subject validation cohort, to which the donors belonged. This entry belongs to a study of cytomegalovirus exposure and HLA in healthy donors. Study context: The same platform was used for the 120 validation repertoires and the 500 to 700 first-cohort repertoires, a later analysis reported.

General study findings and limits: Testing in vitro showed a few CMV-associated chains specific for CMV antigens. Rarity held for most TCR sequences, but there were some public TCRs that occurred in many donors.

The rearrangement uses TRBV28 and TRBJ2-7, with 7 bases that match TRBD1. Sequencing was performed on PBMCs. The receptor was derived from a young woman in good health and CMV-seronegative. CDR3 loop: CASQSPGQIYEQYF. CDR3 in DNA: TGTGCCAGCCAAAGTCCGGGACAGATCTACGAGCAGTACTTC.